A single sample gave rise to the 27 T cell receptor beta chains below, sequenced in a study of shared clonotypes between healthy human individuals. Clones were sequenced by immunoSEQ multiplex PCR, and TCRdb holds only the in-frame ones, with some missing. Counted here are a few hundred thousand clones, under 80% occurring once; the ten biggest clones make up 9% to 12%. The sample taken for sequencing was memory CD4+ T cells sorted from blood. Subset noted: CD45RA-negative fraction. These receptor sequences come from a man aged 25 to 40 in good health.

CDR3 DNA sequence: TGTGCCAGCAGCAAGCGGCTAACTAGGAGCGGTTTGACAGATACGCAGTATTTT. Encoded protein: CASSKRLTRSGLTDTQYF. V is TRBV21-1 and J is TRBJ2-3; whether TRBD2, the table's D call, matches the DNA was not checked. TRBV21-1 is shown as a pseudogene. The CDR3 has 18 residues.

For the CDR3, the DNA is TGTGCCAGCAGCTCTATTCAGGGGGGTCTCTATGGCTACACCTTC. The encoded protein is CASSSIQGGLYGYTF. J is TRBJ1-2 and V is TRBV11-2; the match to TRBD1 covers 7 bases. The CDR3 contains 15 residues. Trimming took 4 bases from V and 4 from J; bases not matched to a gene: 9. CDR1 SGHAT and CDR2 FQNNGV come from the germline V gene.

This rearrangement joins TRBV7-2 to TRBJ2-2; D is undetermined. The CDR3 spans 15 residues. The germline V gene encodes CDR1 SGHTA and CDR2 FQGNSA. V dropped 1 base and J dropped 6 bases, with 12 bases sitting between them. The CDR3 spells CASSLELVVSGELFF. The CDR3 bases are TGTGCCAGCAGCTTAGAGCTAGTCGTTTCCGGGGAGCTGTTTTTT.

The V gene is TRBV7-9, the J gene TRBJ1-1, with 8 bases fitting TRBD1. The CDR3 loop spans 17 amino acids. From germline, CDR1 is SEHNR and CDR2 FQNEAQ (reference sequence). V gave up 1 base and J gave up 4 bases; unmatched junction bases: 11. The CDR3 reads CASSLEQGVARGTEAFF. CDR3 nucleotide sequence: TGTGCCAGCAGCTTAGAACAGGGGGTGGCCAGGGGCACTGAAGCTTTCTTT.

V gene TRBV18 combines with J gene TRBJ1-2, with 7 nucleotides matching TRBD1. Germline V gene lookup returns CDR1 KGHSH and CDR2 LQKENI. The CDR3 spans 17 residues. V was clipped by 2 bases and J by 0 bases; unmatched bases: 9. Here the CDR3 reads CASSPIQPGTANYGYTF. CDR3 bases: TGTGCCAGCTCACCAATCCAACCCGGGACAGCTAACTATGGCTACACCTTC. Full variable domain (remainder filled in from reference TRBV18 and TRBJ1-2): NAGVMQNPRHLVRRRGQEARLRCSPMKGHSHVYWYRQLPEEGLKFMVYLQKENIIDESGMPKERFSAEFPKEGPSILRIQQVVRGDSAAYFCASSPIQPGTANYGYTFGSGTRLTVV.

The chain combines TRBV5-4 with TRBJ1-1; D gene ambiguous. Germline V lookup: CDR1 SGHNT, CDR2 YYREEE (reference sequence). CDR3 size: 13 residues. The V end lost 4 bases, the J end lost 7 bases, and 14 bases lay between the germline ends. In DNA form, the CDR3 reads TGTGCCAGCAGCAAACCCTCTGCTCTTGAAGCTTTCTTT. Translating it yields CASSKPSALEAFF.

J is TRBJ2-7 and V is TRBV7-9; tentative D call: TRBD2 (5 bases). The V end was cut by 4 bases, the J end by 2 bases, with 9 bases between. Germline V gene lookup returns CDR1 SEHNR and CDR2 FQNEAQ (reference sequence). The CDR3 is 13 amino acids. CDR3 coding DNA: TGTGCCAGCAGCTCTCGGGGAGCCTACGAGCAGTACTTC. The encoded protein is CASSSRGAYEQYF.

Written as DNA, the CDR3 is TGTGCCAGTAGTATCATTGGGACTACCAATGAGCAGTTCTTC. It encodes CASSIIGTTNEQFF. V is TRBV19 and J is TRBJ2-1, with TRBD2 matching 7 bases. This CDR3 contains 14 residues. The junction had 5 bases not matched to a gene; V was cut back by 3 bases and J by 6 bases. Germline-derived CDR1 and CDR2 are LNHDA and SQIVND (reference sequence).

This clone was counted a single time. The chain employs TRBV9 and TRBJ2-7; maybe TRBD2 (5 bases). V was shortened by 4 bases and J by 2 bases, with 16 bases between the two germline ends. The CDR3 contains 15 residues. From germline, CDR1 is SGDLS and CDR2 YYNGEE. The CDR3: CASSPRADAAYEQYF. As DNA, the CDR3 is TGTGCCAGCAGCCCCCGAGCGGACGCCGCCTACGAGCAGTACTTC.

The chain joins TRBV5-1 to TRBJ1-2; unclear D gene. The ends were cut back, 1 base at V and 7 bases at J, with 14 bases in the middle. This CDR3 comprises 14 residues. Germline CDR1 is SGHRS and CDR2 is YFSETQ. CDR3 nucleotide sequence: TGCGCCAGCAGCTTGACAGATTTCCCCAGTGGCTACACCTTC. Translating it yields CASSLTDFPSGYTF.

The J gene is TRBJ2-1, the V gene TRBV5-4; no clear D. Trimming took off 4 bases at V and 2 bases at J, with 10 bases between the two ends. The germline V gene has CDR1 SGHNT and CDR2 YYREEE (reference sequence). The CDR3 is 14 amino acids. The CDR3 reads CASSGGPAYNEQFF. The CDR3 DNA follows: TGTGCCAGCAGCGGTGGTCCGGCCTACAATGAGCAGTTCTTC.

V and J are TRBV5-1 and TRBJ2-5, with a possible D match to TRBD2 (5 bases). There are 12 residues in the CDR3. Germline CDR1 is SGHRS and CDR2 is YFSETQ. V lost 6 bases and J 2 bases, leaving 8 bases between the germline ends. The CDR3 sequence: CASTEGQETQYF. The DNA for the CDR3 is TGCGCCAGCACCGAGGGACAAGAGACCCAGTACTTC.

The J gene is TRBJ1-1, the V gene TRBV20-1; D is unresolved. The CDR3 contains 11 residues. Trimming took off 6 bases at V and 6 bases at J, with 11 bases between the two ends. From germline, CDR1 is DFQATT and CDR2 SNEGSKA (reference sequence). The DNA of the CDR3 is TGCAGTGCCACCGTTAGAGCTGAAGCTTTCTTT. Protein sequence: CSATVRAEAFF.

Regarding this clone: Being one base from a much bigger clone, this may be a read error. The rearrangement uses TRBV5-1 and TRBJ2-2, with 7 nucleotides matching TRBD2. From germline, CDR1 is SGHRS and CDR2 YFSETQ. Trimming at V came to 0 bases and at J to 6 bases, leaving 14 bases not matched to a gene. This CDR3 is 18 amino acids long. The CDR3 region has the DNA TGCGCCAGCAGCTTGGAGGGTGCGGCGGGAGAGCCATCCGGGGAGCTGTTTTTT. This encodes CASSLEGAAGEPSGELFF.

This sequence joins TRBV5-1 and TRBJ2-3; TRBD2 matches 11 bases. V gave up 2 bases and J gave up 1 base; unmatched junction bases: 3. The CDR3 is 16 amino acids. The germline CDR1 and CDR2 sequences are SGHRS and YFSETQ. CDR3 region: CASSFLAGGGTDTQYF. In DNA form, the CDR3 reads TGCGCCAGCAGCTTTCTAGCGGGAGGCGGCACAGATACGCAGTATTTT.

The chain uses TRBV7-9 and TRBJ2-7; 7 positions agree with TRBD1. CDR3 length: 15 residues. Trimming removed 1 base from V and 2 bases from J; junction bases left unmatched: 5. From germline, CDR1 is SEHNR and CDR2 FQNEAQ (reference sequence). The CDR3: CASSLVGQLTYEQYF. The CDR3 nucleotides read TGTGCCAGCAGCTTAGTGGGACAGTTAACCTACGAGCAGTACTTC.

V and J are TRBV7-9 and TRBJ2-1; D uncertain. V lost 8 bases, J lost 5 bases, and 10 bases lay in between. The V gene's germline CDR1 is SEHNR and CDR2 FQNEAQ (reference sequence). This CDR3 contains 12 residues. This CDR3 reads CASEGPDNEQFF. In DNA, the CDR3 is TGTGCCAGCGAAGGCCCAGACAATGAGCAGTTCTTC.

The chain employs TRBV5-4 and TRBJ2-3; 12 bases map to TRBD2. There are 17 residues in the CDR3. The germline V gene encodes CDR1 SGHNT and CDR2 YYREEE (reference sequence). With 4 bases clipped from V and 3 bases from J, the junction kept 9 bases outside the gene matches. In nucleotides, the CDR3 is TGTGCCAGCAGCCCTAGCCCCGGGACTAGCGGGACAGATACGCAGTATTTT. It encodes CASSPSPGTSGTDTQYF.

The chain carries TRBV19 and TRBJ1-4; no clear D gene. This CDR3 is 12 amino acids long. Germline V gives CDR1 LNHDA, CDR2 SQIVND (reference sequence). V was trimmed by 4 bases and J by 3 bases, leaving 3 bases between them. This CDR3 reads CASSSPNEKLFF. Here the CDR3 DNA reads TGTGCCAGTAGTAGTCCTAATGAAAAACTGTTTTTT.

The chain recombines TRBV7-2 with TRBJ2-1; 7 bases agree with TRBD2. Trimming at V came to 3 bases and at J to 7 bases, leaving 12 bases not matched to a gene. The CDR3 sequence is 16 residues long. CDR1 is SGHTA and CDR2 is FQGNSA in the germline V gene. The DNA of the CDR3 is TGTGCCAGCAGCTTCGTACGGAGCGGGGCGCGGAATGAGCAGTTCTTC. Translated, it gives CASSFVRSGARNEQFF.

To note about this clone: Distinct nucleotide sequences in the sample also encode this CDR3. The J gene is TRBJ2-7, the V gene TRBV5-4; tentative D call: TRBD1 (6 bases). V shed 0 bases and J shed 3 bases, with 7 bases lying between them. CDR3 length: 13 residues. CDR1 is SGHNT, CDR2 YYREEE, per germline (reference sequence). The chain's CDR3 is CASSLVQGYEQYF. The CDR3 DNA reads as TGTGCCAGCAGCTTGGTACAGGGCTACGAGCAGTACTTC.

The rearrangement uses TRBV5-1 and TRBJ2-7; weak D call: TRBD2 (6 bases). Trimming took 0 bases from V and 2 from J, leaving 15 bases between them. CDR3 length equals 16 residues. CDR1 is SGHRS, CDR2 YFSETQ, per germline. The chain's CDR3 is CASSLGPDAGTYEQYF. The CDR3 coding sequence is TGCGCCAGCAGCTTGGGTCCGGACGCGGGGACCTACGAGCAGTACTTC.

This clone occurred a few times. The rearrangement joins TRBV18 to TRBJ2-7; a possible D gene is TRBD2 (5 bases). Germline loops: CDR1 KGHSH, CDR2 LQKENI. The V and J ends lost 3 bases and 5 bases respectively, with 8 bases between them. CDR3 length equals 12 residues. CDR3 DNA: TGTGCCAGCTCACCCGGACTGAACGAGCAGTACTTC. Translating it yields CASSPGLNEQYF.

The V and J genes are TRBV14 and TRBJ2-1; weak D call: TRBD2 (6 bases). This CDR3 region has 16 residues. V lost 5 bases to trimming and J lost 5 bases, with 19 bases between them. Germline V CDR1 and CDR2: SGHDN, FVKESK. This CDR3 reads CASSFLAAATDNEQFF. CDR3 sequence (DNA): TGTGCCAGCAGCTTTTTAGCGGCAGCGACAGACAATGAGCAGTTCTTC.

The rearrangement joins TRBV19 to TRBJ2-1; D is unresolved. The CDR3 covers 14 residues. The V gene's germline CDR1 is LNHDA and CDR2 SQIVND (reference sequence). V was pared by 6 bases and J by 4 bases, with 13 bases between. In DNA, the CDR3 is TGTGCCAGTAGGGGCGGTTTAAAATACAATGAGCAGTTCTTC. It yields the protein CASRGGLKYNEQFF.

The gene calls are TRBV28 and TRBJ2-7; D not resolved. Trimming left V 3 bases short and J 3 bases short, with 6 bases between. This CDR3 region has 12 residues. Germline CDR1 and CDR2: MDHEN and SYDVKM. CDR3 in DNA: TGTGCCAGCAGTTTCAGGTTCTACGAGCAGTACTTC. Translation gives CASSFRFYEQYF.

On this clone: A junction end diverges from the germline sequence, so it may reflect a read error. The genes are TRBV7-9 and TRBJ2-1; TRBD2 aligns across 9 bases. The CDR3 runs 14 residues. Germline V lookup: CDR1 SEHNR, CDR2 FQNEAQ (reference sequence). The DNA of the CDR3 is TGTGCCAGCAGCCTAGCGGGACGTTACAATGAGCAGTTCTTC. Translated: CASSLAGRYNEQFF.